The TCR beta chain described here comes from a study of T cell responses to AZD1222 COVID-19 vaccine. Overall study results and limits: Spike-specific TCR breadth and depth grew following two AZD1222 doses. Clonal diversity may have been underestimated in mostly white British donors. Without day 14 samples, only post-peak T cell repertoires were studied.

CDR3 length: 13 residues. The trim removed 5 bases at V and 15 bases at J, leaving 12 bases unmatched. A remark on this clone: Antigen: not known.

Sequencing used immunoSEQ multiplex PCR; TCRdb keeps in-frame clones, though not all of them. The table has roughly 150,000 clones, around 89% seen once; the top ten hold approximately 3.6%. This receptor was obtained from an adult in good health. Sequences were derived from peripheral blood, sampled on day 0 of MenACWY control vaccination. This chain uses TRBV12-3 or TRBV12-4 with TRBJ1-5; 8 bases are a match to TRBD1. This chain's CDR3 is CASSAGTGLGRHF. The CDR3 DNA follows: TGTGCCAGCAGTGCCGGGACAGGCCTTGGACGGCATTTT.